This T cell receptor beta chain was identified during a study of OX40 agonist ivuxolimab in advanced cancers. Broadly, across the study: Ivuxolimab was an agonistic, fully human IgG2 monoclonal antibody directed against OX40 (CD134), a costimulatory receptor. Three dose-escalation patients achieved partial responses, one with hepatocellular carcinoma and two with cutaneous melanoma. Of the 50 to 55 patients in dose escalation, 19 had hepatocellular carcinoma, some 15 had melanoma, 9 had renal cell carcinoma and 9 had head and neck cancer. Patients were allowed to have had prior anti-PD-1, anti-PD-L1 or anti-CTLA-4 therapy, and roughly 40% of the dose-escalation patients had been treated with checkpoint inhibitors. In the dose-escalation cohort, more than 75% of patients were male, and the mean age was around 60 years, with a range of roughly 23 to 85. Intravenous ivuxolimab was administered to patients every 2 weeks at six dose levels: 0.01, 0.1, 0.3, 1.5, 3 and 10 mg/kg. The paper describes the monotherapy dose-escalation part (N ≈ 50 patients) of the phase I trial of ivuxolimab. Peripheral TCRbeta sequencing was intended to test whether TCR sequence diversity was altered and clonal T-cell expansion was caused by ivuxolimab. The paper as a whole reports these results and caveats: In the 0.1-3.0 mg/kg groups, partial responders were among the patients with the lowest normalized peripheral clonal expansion, particularly in CD8+ T cells. After ivuxolimab, more expanded clones were found on average in CD8+ T cells than in CD4+ T cells. At doses of 0.1 to 3.0 mg/kg, clonal expansion of both CD4+ and CD8+ blood T cells was observed from baseline to week 6. Antigen specificity was not determined for the clonally expanded peripheral T cells. Low levels of normalized T-cell clonal expansion were also seen in some patients who did not respond.

CDR1 is given as KGHSH and CDR2 as LQKENI, both from the germline V gene. V is shortened by 3 bases, J by 0 bases, and the region joining them spans 8 bases. CDR3 length: 15 amino acids, cysteine to phenylalanine. The read is trimmed to its CDR3 DNA, 45 bases read in frame from base 1. This clone was seen a handful of times. Which antigen it targets is not known. No qualities accompany the bases; no much larger clone lies one base away. The trial excluded patients who had a history of autoimmune disease or who were on systemic immunosuppression. Peripheral blood for TCR sequencing was collected from all dose cohorts at baseline, on cycle 4 day 1, and on cycle 7 day 1. The samples were drawn from a first-in-human, open-label, multicenter phase I dose-escalation trial of ivuxolimab. Adults with locally advanced or metastatic melanoma, renal cell, hepatocellular, or head and neck squamous cell carcinoma were enrolled in the trial. Before TCR sequencing, CD4+ and CD8+ T cells were separately sorted from peripheral blood.

Genomic DNA was isolated from the sorted cells so that the TCRbeta CDR3 region could be sequenced. The immunoSEQ Assay was used for sequencing of TCRbeta CDR3 regions. The table comes from immuneACCESS by way of TCRdb, which keeps in-frame sequences with V and J called. Part of the clones is missing from these tables; in studies checked, under half for an unresolved V gene and the rest for unknown reasons. Across this sample there are 65,000 to 85,000 clones, with about 89% seen only once. The ten largest clones represent approximately 2% of the sample. The chain is made from TRBV18 and TRBJ2-2, with the D gene uncertain. The TCR was taken from an adult with an advanced solid tumor such as melanoma, head and neck, liver or kidney cancer. The source material was CD4+ or CD8+ T cells sorted from blood, sampled in a trial of the OX40 agonist ivuxolimab. The nucleotides read TGTGCCAGCTCACCCACTACCGCGAACACCGGGGAGCTGTTTTTT. It translates to CASSPTTANTGELFF.